The 14 T cell receptor beta chains reported below all come from one sample, sequenced in a study of cytomegalovirus exposure and HLA in healthy donors. 13 Jbeta primers and 60 Vbeta primers were used for the PCR. Some clones are missing from TCRdb's copy, which holds only in-frame ones; the method was immunoSEQ multiplex PCR. This table has 6,500 to 8,500 clones, approximately 47% appearing once. Material: PBMCs. The receptor source for this set is a young man in good health and CMV-seropositive.

The genes are TRBV30 and TRBJ2-4, with D possibly TRBD1 on 6 matching bases. The V and J ends lost 4 bases and 6 bases respectively, with 10 bases between them. The germline gives CDR1 GTSNPN, CDR2 SVGIG (reference sequence). The CDR3 consists of 12 residues. CDR3 protein: CAWTLDRNIQYF. The DNA of the CDR3 is TGTGCCTGGACTCTGGACAGAAACATTCAGTACTTC.

This rearrangement joins TRBV15 to TRBJ1-2; the D gene is possibly TRBD1 (5 bases). The CDR3 contains 13 residues. Germline CDR1 LNHNV, CDR2 YYDKDF (reference sequence). With 1 base removed from V and 8 bases from J, the gap between germline ends came to 11 bases. The CDR3 sequence is CATSRAVGGGYTF. CDR3 DNA sequence: TGTGCCACCAGCAGAGCGGTGGGGGGAGGCTACACCTTC.

Regarding this clone: This specimen includes other DNA sequences encoding the same CDR3. This chain connects TRBV7-9 to TRBJ1-4; 7 bases are a match to TRBD1. J lost 8 bases, V lost 2 bases, and 5 bases had no gene match. Germline V CDR1 and CDR2: SEHNR, FQNEAQ (reference sequence). This CDR3 comprises 14 residues. The chain's CDR3 is CASSLRQGNEKLFF. In DNA, the CDR3 is TGTGCCAGCAGCTTAAGACAGGGCAACGAAAAACTGTTTTTT.

The V gene is TRBV29-1, the J gene TRBJ2-7; TRBD1 is a possible D gene (5 bases). Germline assignment: CDR1 SQVTM and CDR2 ANQGSEA. The CDR3 covers 13 residues. V lost 4 bases and J lost 0, with 10 bases in between. CDR3: CSVGQHLSYEQYF. For the CDR3, the DNA is TGCAGCGTTGGACAGCATCTCTCCTACGAGCAGTACTTC.

CDR3 region: CASSLFGTGASYEQYF. Written as DNA, the CDR3 is TGTGCCAGCAGCTTATTTGGGACAGGGGCGTCATACGAGCAGTACTTC. This chain joins TRBV7-8 and TRBJ2-7, with 10 bases lining up with TRBD1. CDR1 and CDR2 from the germline V gene are SGHVS and FQNEAQ. The CDR3 extends over 16 amino acids. V shed 2 bases, J shed 4 bases, and the junction held 8 bases outside the gene matches.

V usage is TRBV6-4 and J usage is TRBJ1-1; a possible D gene is TRBD1 (6 bases). The CDR3 spans 13 residues. V was shortened by 3 bases and J by 9 bases, with 14 bases between the two germline ends. Germline V lookup: CDR1 MRHNA, CDR2 SNTAGT. CDR3 residues: CASSEQGTSKAFF. CDR3 sequence (DNA): TGTGCCAGCAGTGAACAGGGAACTTCTAAAGCTTTCTTT.

The sample holds a few counts of this clone. This chain connects TRBV7-2 to TRBJ2-3, with 8 bases aligning to TRBD2. Per germline, CDR1 SGHTA and CDR2 FQGNSA. J lost 6 bases, V lost 1 base, and 3 bases had no gene match. The CDR3 has 14 residues. The CDR3 bases are TGTGCCAGCAGCTTAGGCGGGGGGCCCGATACGCAGTATTTT. This gives the protein CASSLGGGPDTQYF.

This clone has a handful of counts. The chain uses TRBV6-4 and TRBJ2-3, with 8 bases aligning to TRBD2. This CDR3 comprises 15 residues. Germline V gives CDR1 MRHNA, CDR2 SNTAGT. Trimming at V came to 3 bases and at J to 1 base, leaving 3 bases not matched to a gene. The CDR3 loop reads CASSDAAGGTDTQYF. The DNA of the CDR3 is TGTGCCAGCAGTGATGCAGCGGGGGGCACAGATACGCAGTATTTT.

The sample holds a few counts of this clone. V gene TRBV29-1 combines with J gene TRBJ2-1; D perhaps matches TRBD1 (6 bases). Germline V lookup: CDR1 SQVTM, CDR2 ANQGSEA. This CDR3 is built from 16 residues. V lost 0 bases to trimming and J lost 2 bases, with 14 bases between them. CDR3 protein: CSVEDQDRSTYNEQFF. For the CDR3, the DNA is TGCAGCGTTGAAGACCAAGACAGGAGCACCTACAATGAGCAGTTCTTC.

The genes are TRBV5-4 and TRBJ1-2; D is possibly TRBD1 (6 bases). Germline assignment: CDR1 SGHNT and CDR2 YYREEE (reference sequence). Trimming stripped 4 bases from V and 4 bases from J, with 11 bases between. The CDR3 contains 13 residues. The CDR3 nucleotides are TGTGCCAGCAGCAGGACAGTCACCTATGGCTACACCTTC. Protein: CASSRTVTYGYTF.

This chain links TRBV7-8 with TRBJ1-3; TRBD1 might be the D (6 bases). With 5 bases removed from V and 2 bases from J, the gap between germline ends came to 10 bases. This CDR3 contains 14 residues. Germline V CDR1 and CDR2: SGHVS, FQNEAQ. The CDR3 reads CASSRGAAGNTIYF. The CDR3 coding sequence is TGTGCCAGCAGCCGGGGGGCAGCTGGAAACACCATATATTTT.

The chain is built from TRBV29-1 and TRBJ1-1, with D hard to call. The CDR3 has 12 residues. Trimming left V 6 bases short and J 0 bases short, with 8 bases between. Germline CDR1 is SQVTM and CDR2 is ANQGSEA. CDR3 loop: CSVRTMNTEAFF. As DNA, the CDR3 is TGCAGCGTACGAACTATGAACACTGAAGCTTTCTTT.

CDR3 protein: CASGFGNTEAFF. In DNA form, the CDR3 reads TGTGCTAGTGGTTTTGGCAACACTGAAGCTTTCTTT. The chain recombines TRBV12-5 with TRBJ1-1, with D unclear. V was clipped by 3 bases and J by 2 bases, with 4 bases between them. The CDR3 is 12 amino acids. Germline V gives CDR1 LGHNT, CDR2 FRNRAP. Using reference TRBV12-5 and TRBJ1-1 for the parts outside the CDR3, the full variable domain is DARVTQTPRHKVTEMGQEVTMRCQPILGHNTVFWYRQTMMQGLELLAYFRNRAPLDDSGMPKDRFSAEMPDATLATLKIQPSEPRDSAVYFCASGFGNTEAFFGQGTRLTVV.

The chain is built from TRBV11-2 and TRBJ2-5; D is unclear. Between the trimmed V and J ends, which lost 3 bases and 1 base, there was a span of 12 bases. CDR1 SGHAT and CDR2 FQNNGV come from the germline V gene. The CDR3 spans 15 residues. CDR3 sequence: CASSFEYRPQETQYF. CDR3 bases: TGTGCCAGCAGCTTTGAGTACAGACCCCAAGAGACCCAGTACTTC.